The clone carrying this T cell receptor (beta chain) was detected only once. In the study's own analysis: Estimated nucleated cell counts came from reference gene primer amplification. Libraries were prepared by immunoSEQ multiplex PCR; TCRdb keeps only in-frame clonotypes and omits some of them. That table is the source of V, J and clone size, and D and trimming were worked out from the DNA. The sample records about 140,000 clones, roughly four fifths being singletons. The data are from a study of blood T cell repertoires in COVID-19. About the study: From the United States, Italy and Spain came samples of acute and convalescent COVID-19. PBMCs, B-cell-depleted T cells, or T cells provided the cDNA or gDNA that made up the material.

The CDR3 runs 16 residues. In germline, CDR1 is SEHNR, CDR2 FQNEAQ (reference sequence). Unmatched junction bases numbered 6, after V lost 3 bases and J lost 5 bases. This sequence was found in a human donor in a cohort sampled during active COVID-19. The sequenced sample was peripheral blood. This chain uses TRBV7-9 with TRBJ2-2, with 10 bases matching TRBD1. CDR3 protein: CASSFRTGGGTGELFF. The CDR3 coding sequence is TGTGCCAGCAGCTTCCGGACAGGGGGTGGTACCGGGGAGCTGTTTTTT.